This T cell receptor beta chain was sequenced during a study of T cell responses to AZD1222 COVID-19 vaccine (dated by TCRdb to the early 2020s). Describing the broader study: Because spike-specific TCR depth and breadth did not differ between the two schedules, AZD1222 recipients who got a second dose at roughly 4 weeks were pooled with those who got a second dose at roughly 12 weeks. TCR sequencing was performed for some 250 trial participants, of whom around 200 were given two doses of AZD1222 and around 25 were given two doses of MenACWY control vaccine. Trial participants were enrolled by age into 18-55, 56-69 and 70-plus year subgroups, with roughly 160, 29 and 62 TCR-sequenced participants respectively.

The CDR3, cysteine through phenylalanine, is 15 amino acids long. The kept DNA is CDR3 alone, 45 bases in frame from the first base. Trimming removed 3 bases from V and 8 bases from J; the gene matches leave 11 bases unexplained. Sequences SGHTS (CDR1) and YDEGEE (CDR2) are obtained from the germline V gene. Study-wide findings and limitations: No day 14 peak-response samples were available, so repertoires were characterized only after the peak T cell response. After two AZD1222 doses, spike-specific TCR breadth and depth were significantly higher than at day 0 and than in MenACWY recipients. Conclusions about previously exposed vaccinees were limited because only a handful of AZD1222 recipients were SARS-CoV-2 seropositive at baseline. The whole spike protein was spanned by vaccine-associated CD4 TCRs, and dominant responses were seen in regions 160-218 and 743-854. Participants were mostly white British, with more females than males. The authors suggested clonal diversity may have been underestimated. The 56-69-year group was small, and its depth increase did not reach significance, likely because of low power. Epitopes outside the regions mutated in the B.1.351 and B.1.1.7 variants were reportedly recognized by nearly half of the unique spike-specific TCRs.

The time point label, as the study defines it: baseline before first vaccination. The vaccinee samples were drawn from two UK trials, COV001 and COV002, one of which was a single-blind randomized controlled phase 2/3 trial testing AZD1222 (ChAdOx1 nCoV-19) in healthy adults. Trial participant PBMC samples were collected at day 0 and day 28 after the second dose for TCRbeta chain sequencing. For this clone: No cognate antigen has been identified for it. The record has no base qualities; no much larger clone is one base away.

The CDR3 regions of human TCRbeta chains were subjected to immunosequencing. Under the source paper's analysis protocol: Repertoire TCRs were checked for matches against a reference library of SARS-CoV-2-specific TCRs that had been generated using the MIRA antigen-specificity platform. Breadth meant the fraction of unique TCRs that were SARS-CoV-2-associated, whereas depth meant the fraction of total T cells that were SARS-CoV-2-associated. Each spike-specific TCR was assigned to its reactive spike region and to a CD4 or CD8 class using the MIRA data. Log10-transformed breadth and depth values were compared by one-way ANOVA with Sidak's multiple comparisons tests. TCRdb provides this immuneACCESS table in a form limited to in-frame rearrangements. Some clones are lacking; in checked studies, under half of them reflect an unresolved V gene, and why the rest are absent is not known. V and J calls plus clone size are reproduced from that table; the DNA served to infer D and trimming. In all, the sample holds about 140,000 clones, and 85% to 95% of those were seen once. The top ten clonotypes cover 1.1% to 1.5% of the sample.

The origin of this receptor is an adult in good health. Here the sequenced sample was peripheral blood, taken on day 0 of AZD1222 vaccination. The chain is made from TRBV5-8 and TRBJ1-3; 7 bases in the junction line up with TRBD1. The CDR3 region has the sequence CASSSEDRTGDTIYF. DNA sequence: TGTGCCAGCAGCTCGGAGGACAGGACTGGGGACACCATATATTTT.